This T cell receptor beta chain was sequenced during a study of CD8 T cell repertoires and HIV-1 epitope variants. As for the study in general: IL-2, IL-7 and IL-15 were added on days 3 and 7 of roughly 11-day cultures.

A word on this clone: The target antigen is unknown.

The table came from immunoSEQ multiplex PCR; TCRdb's copy has only in-frame clones and leaves some out. The sample has thousands of clones, about 65% seen once. Trimming pared 1 base from V and 6 bases from J, leaving 10 bases between. The length of the CDR3 is 13 residues. Germline loops: CDR1 SEHNR, CDR2 FQNEAQ (reference sequence). The sequence was collected from a male donor with HIV. The specimen sequenced was cultured CD8+ T cells derived from PBMCs. The chain is built from TRBV7-9 and TRBJ2-7; the D gene is possibly TRBD1 (5 bases). CDR3 sequence reads: CASSLGDRGEQYF. As DNA, the CDR3 is TGTGCCAGCAGCTTAGGGGATAGGGGCGAGCAGTACTTC.